This T cell receptor beta chain is drawn from a study of blood T cell repertoires in COVID-19. Assay used: immunoSEQ multiplex PCR; TCRdb lists only in-frame clones, some missing. Of fewer than 300,000 clones detected, about nine tenths appear once; the ten largest clones hold about 12%. The CDR3 runs 13 residues. V lost 7 bases and J 8 bases, leaving 20 bases between the germline ends. Germline CDR1 GTSNPN, CDR2 SVGIG (reference sequence). This clonotype was obtained from a woman in her twenties or thirties with COVID-19, enrolled during active disease. Sample: peripheral blood. This chain connects TRBV30 to TRBJ1-1; D unclear. In nucleotides, the CDR3 is TGTGCCTCGCGAAAGGGAGGGCTTCAGGAAGCTTTCTTT. Its translation: CASRKGGLQEAFF.